The 20 T cell receptor beta chains below were found in one sample sequenced in a study of radiotherapy plus CTLA-4 blockade in lung cancer. Assay used: immunoSEQ multiplex PCR; TCRdb lists only in-frame clones, some missing. The data contain some 15,000 clones, about 70% of them seen just once; the ten biggest clones take up about 43%. The sample here was peripheral blood, taken from a patient treated with radiotherapy plus ipilimumab. These receptors originate from a human donor with non-small cell lung cancer whose response to radiotherapy plus ipilimumab could not be evaluated.

J is TRBJ2-6 and V is TRBV4-1; a weak D match, TRBD1 (5 bases). The CDR3 has 15 amino acids. The ends were cut back, 4 bases at V and 0 bases at J, with 7 bases in the middle. From germline, CDR1 is MGHRA and CDR2 YSYEKL. CDR3 in DNA: TGCGCCAGCAGCCCGACAGACTCTGGGGCCAACGTCCTGACTTTC. Encoded protein: CASSPTDSGANVLTF.

With respect to this clone: Additional DNA sequences in this sample encode the identical CDR3. The gene calls are TRBV30 and TRBJ1-3; 7 bases fit TRBD1. The trim removed 2 bases at V and 1 base at J, leaving 5 bases unmatched. CDR3 length equals 15 residues. Germline CDR1 GTSNPN, CDR2 SVGIG (reference sequence). The CDR3: CAWSRDSGSGNTIYF. The CDR3 DNA reads TGTGCCTGGAGTAGGGACAGTGGGTCTGGAAACACCATATATTTT.

V gene TRBV18 combines with J gene TRBJ1-1; 8 bases line up with TRBD1. Germline CDR1 is KGHSH and CDR2 is LQKENI. V dropped 6 bases and J dropped 3; count of bases not matched to a gene: 3. CDR3 length equals 13 residues. The CDR3 region is CASSNRGYTEAFF. CDR3 sequence (DNA): TGTGCCAGCTCGAACAGGGGGTACACTGAAGCTTTCTTT.

The V and J genes are TRBV4-1 and TRBJ1-3; weak D call: TRBD1 (6 bases). With 0 bases removed from V and 2 bases from J, the gap between germline ends came to 20 bases. Germline values: CDR1 MGHRA, CDR2 YSYEKL. This CDR3 contains 19 residues. CDR3 DNA sequence: TGCGCCAGCAGCCAAGATGCAAGGGGGGGAAGGCGAACTGGAAACACCATATATTTT. This encodes CASSQDARGGRRTGNTIYF.

This clone was seen a handful of times. J is TRBJ2-3 and V is TRBV6-4; a possible D gene is TRBD1 (6 bases). Germline CDR1 MRHNA, CDR2 SNTAGT. The CDR3 is 18 residues long. V gave up 0 bases and J gave up 1 base, with 17 bases separating them. For the CDR3, the DNA is TGTGCCAGCAGTGACTCTTCGAGTACGGCAGGGGGCACAGATACGCAGTATTTT. This codes for CASSDSSSTAGGTDTQYF.

This clone was found once. The chain is built from TRBV19 and TRBJ2-3, with 9 bases lining up with TRBD2. CDR1 and CDR2 from the germline V gene are LNHDA and SQIVND (reference sequence). J lost 0 bases, V lost 9 bases, and 7 bases had no gene match. CDR3 size: 15 residues. The CDR3 DNA reads TGTGCCAGCTCGGGGCTAGCGGGGAGCACAGATACGCAGTATTTT. Residues: CASSGLAGSTDTQYF. Supplemented by reference TRBV19 and TRBJ2-3, the full variable domain reads DGGITQSPKYLFRKEGQNVTLSCEQNLNHDAMYWYRQDPGQGLRLIYYSQIVNDFQKGDIAEGYSVSREKKESFPLTVTSAQKNPTAFYLCASSGLAGSTDTQYFGPGTRLTVL.

The chain joins TRBV5-1 to TRBJ2-5; maybe TRBD1 (7 bases). V was cut by 4 bases and J by 4 bases, with 17 bases left in between. This CDR3 has 15 residues. CDR1 and CDR2 from the germline V gene are SGHRS and YFSETQ. CDR3 coding DNA: TGCGCCAGCAGCCCCTCAGGGGGGTCGTCAGAGACCCAGTACTTC. This codes for CASSPSGGSSETQYF.

The chain couples TRBV6-6 to TRBJ1-2, with 7 bases matching TRBD1. CDR1 and CDR2 from the germline V gene are MNHNY and SVGAGI (reference sequence). V gave up 4 bases and J gave up 9 bases; unmatched junction bases: 2. This CDR3 is built from 11 residues. CDR3 nucleotide sequence: TGTGCCAGCAGTTCGACAGGGAGCTACACCTTC. It encodes CASSSTGSYTF.

J is TRBJ2-7 and V is TRBV29-1; 8 nucleotides align to TRBD2. The V gene's germline CDR1 is SQVTM and CDR2 ANQGSEA. Trimming took 7 bases from V and 7 from J; bases not matched to a gene: 12. There are 13 residues in the CDR3. The CDR3 protein is CSAGGVFFWEQYF. The CDR3 DNA sequence: TGCAGCGCCGGGGGGGTCTTCTTTTGGGAGCAGTACTTC.

Regarding this clone: The sample has other DNA sequences that encode this CDR3 too. CDR3 nucleotides: TGCGCCAGCAGCCAAGCCGGGACAGGGGGCTTTGGCTACACCTTC. Translation gives CASSQAGTGGFGYTF. The V and J genes are TRBV4-1 and TRBJ1-2, with 12 bases fitting TRBD1. The J segment lost 7 bases and the V segment lost 1 base, leaving 4 bases of the junction unmatched. The germline V gene has CDR1 MGHRA and CDR2 YSYEKL. The CDR3 covers 15 residues.

As regards this clone: Its ends do not fully match the called genes, so a read error is possible. The DNA for the CDR3 is TGTGCTAGCAGCCCAGGACTAGCGGGGGGGTCGGAGACCCAGTACTTC. It translates to CASSPGLAGGSETQYF. V gene TRBV7-7 combines with J gene TRBJ2-5, with 15 bases aligning to TRBD2. Germline V gene lookup returns CDR1 SSHAT and CDR2 FNYEAQ (reference sequence). This CDR3 contains 16 residues.

This clone has just one count. This chain links TRBV9 with TRBJ2-1, with 7 positions matching TRBD2. V was clipped by 1 base and J by 4 bases; unmatched bases: 5. The CDR3 loop spans 15 amino acids. Germline CDR1 reads SGDLS; CDR2 reads YYNGEE. The CDR3, as DNA: TGTGCCAGCAGCGTAAGCGGGGAGACGTACAATGAGCAGTTCTTC. It translates to CASSVSGETYNEQFF.

This chain joins TRBV10-1 and TRBJ2-2; D is unresolved. Germline loops: CDR1 WNHNN, CDR2 SYGVQD (reference sequence). With 3 bases removed from V and 2 bases from J, the gap between germline ends came to 7 bases. The CDR3 has 14 residues. CDR3 protein: CASSDGLNTGELFF. The CDR3 nucleotides are TGCGCCAGCAGTGATGGCCTTAACACCGGGGAGCTGTTTTTT.

The genes are TRBV6-1 and TRBJ2-7, with D possibly matching TRBD2 (5 bases). Germline V gives CDR1 MNHNS, CDR2 SASEGT. Trimming took off 6 bases at V and 4 bases at J, with 13 bases between the two ends. This CDR3 spans 13 amino acids. In DNA form, the CDR3 reads TGTGCCAGCAGGGAGCGGCCGGCATACGAGCAGTACGTC. This codes for CASRERPAYEQYV.

This clone was counted between two and nine times. The chain links TRBV5-1 to TRBJ2-3, with D perhaps TRBD2 (5 bases). The ends were cut back, 4 bases at V and 0 bases at J, with 12 bases in the middle. The germline V gene encodes CDR1 SGHRS and CDR2 YFSETQ. CDR3 length: 15 residues. CDR3 sequence reads: CASSTVGVSTDTQYF. In DNA, the CDR3 is TGCGCCAGCAGCACGGTCGGGGTGAGCACAGATACGCAGTATTTT.

The gene calls are TRBV10-3 and TRBJ2-2; D possibly corresponds to TRBD1 (5 bases). This CDR3 has 13 residues. V lost 11 bases, J lost 3 bases, and 13 bases lay in between. Germline CDR1 ENHRY, CDR2 SYGVKD. The CDR3 spells CAASQGDTGELFF. CDR3 sequence (DNA): TGTGCCGCCAGCCAAGGGGACACCGGGGAGCTGTTTTTT.

This clone is labeled as medium-sized. The rearrangement links TRBV5-4 to TRBJ2-1, with D uncertain. The CDR3 sequence is 16 residues long. The ends were cut back, 0 bases at V and 2 bases at J, with 12 bases in the middle. Per germline, CDR1 SGHNT and CDR2 YYREEE (reference sequence). CDR3 sequence (DNA): TGTGCCAGCAGCTTGGGTGGCGTGGAGACCTACAATGAGCAGTTCTTC. Encoded protein: CASSLGGVETYNEQFF.

The chain recombines TRBV27 with TRBJ2-5, with 7 bases fitting TRBD1. The end of the DNA aligns better with TRBJ2-7, so the J call may be wrong. Germline CDR1 reads MNHEY; CDR2 reads SMNVEV (reference sequence). CDR3 length equals 15 residues. The chain's CDR3 is CASSPNRGLSYEQYF. CDR3 coding DNA: TGTGCCAGCAGTCCCAACAGGGGTCTCTCCTACGAGCAGTACTTC.

There are a few counts of this clone. The V and J genes are TRBV6-4 and TRBJ2-3; perhaps TRBD1 as D (6 bases). The CDR3 length is 13 residues. Germline V gene lookup returns CDR1 MRHNA and CDR2 SNTAGT. Trimming shortened V by 6 bases and J by 1 base, and 8 bases separated the two germline ends. CDR3 coding DNA: TGTGCCAGCAGCGCAGGGGGCACAGATACGCAGTATTTT. It specifies CASSAGGTDTQYF.

CDR3: CASSDGTGGYGYTF. The CDR3 DNA reads TGCGCCAGCAGCGACGGGACAGGAGGATATGGCTACACCTTC. This chain connects TRBV5-1 to TRBJ1-2; 8 bases fit TRBD1. Losses at the gene ends were 4 bases for V and 5 bases for J; bases not matched to a gene: 7. The CDR3 spans 14 residues. Germline CDR1 and CDR2: SGHRS and YFSETQ.